Each of the 9 T cell receptor beta chains below was sequenced from the same sample in a study of T cell responses to AZD1222 COVID-19 vaccine. Repertoires were generated with immunoSEQ multiplex PCR, while TCRdb's copy carries only in-frame clones and drops some. Of approximately 100,000 clones in the sample, 70% to 90% were seen once. The material was peripheral blood, obtained 28 days after the second AZD1222 dose. Every receptor here comes from an adult who received the AZD1222 COVID-19 vaccine.

The CDR3 bases are TGTGCCACCCCTTTATCCCCTAAGATTCTATTTCTCGTCGGGGACAGGGATCAGCCCCAGCATTTT. Its protein is CATPLSPKILFLVGDRDQPQHF. The rearrangement joins TRBV24-1 to TRBJ1-5, with 9 nucleotides matching TRBD1. The CDR3 spans 22 residues. CDR1 KGHDR and CDR2 SFDVKD come from the germline V gene. The ends lost 9 bases at V and 5 bases at J; junction bases unmatched: 31.

The chain couples TRBV19 to TRBJ2-2; tentative D call: TRBD2 (5 bases). There are 14 residues in the CDR3. In germline, CDR1 is LNHDA, CDR2 SQIVND (reference sequence). The V end lost 5 bases, the J end lost 0 bases, and 7 bases lay between the germline ends. In DNA form, the CDR3 reads TGTGCCAGTAGTGCACTAGCGAACACCGGGGAGCTGTTTTTT. Encoded protein: CASSALANTGELFF.

This chain links TRBV7-3 with TRBJ2-3, with D possibly matching TRBD2 (5 bases). CDR3 length equals 14 residues. The V gene lost 3 bases and the J gene lost 1 base, with 8 bases spanning the gap. The germline V gene encodes CDR1 SGHTA and CDR2 FQGTGA. CDR3 nucleotide sequence: TGTGCCAGCAGCTTCCGAGGGCGCACAGATACGCAGTATTTT. Amino acid sequence: CASSFRGRTDTQYF.

The chain uses TRBV3-1 (or the pseudogene TRBV3-2) and TRBJ1-5; D remains unclear. CDR1 is LGHDT and CDR2 is YNNKEL in the germline V gene (reference sequence). The CDR3 runs 15 residues. Trimming removed 0 bases from V and 7 bases from J, with 13 bases in between. The CDR3 DNA reads as TGTGCCAGCAGCCAAGATTCCGTGAACGGGCAGCCCCAGCATTTT. Its translation: CASSQDSVNGQPQHF.

The V gene is TRBV28, the J gene TRBJ1-5, with 9 nucleotides matching TRBD1. CDR3 length equals 13 residues. V lost 5 bases to trimming and J lost 7 bases; unmatched junction nucleotides: 3. Germline-derived CDR1 and CDR2 are MDHEN and SYDVKM. CDR3 sequence (DNA): TGTGCCAGCAGTGACAGGGGGAAGCAGCCCCAGCATTTT. Amino acids: CASSDRGKQPQHF.

This clone appeared a few times. The rearrangement uses TRBV11-2 and TRBJ2-3; no firm D call. V was pared by 0 bases and J by 7 bases, with 8 bases between. The germline gives CDR1 SGHAT, CDR2 FQNNGV. CDR3 size: 13 residues. CDR3 loop: CASSLEAHHTQYF. The CDR3 bases are TGTGCCAGCAGCTTAGAAGCCCACCATACGCAGTATTTT.

V gene TRBV28 combines with J gene TRBJ2-7, with TRBD2 matching 10 bases. V shed 5 bases and J 3 bases; nucleotides not matched to a gene: 10. In germline, CDR1 is MDHEN, CDR2 SYDVKM. The CDR3 extends over 16 amino acids. The chain's CDR3 is CASSMPGTSDNYEQYF. The DNA of the CDR3 is TGTGCCAGCAGTATGCCCGGGACTAGCGATAACTACGAGCAGTACTTC.

This clone showed up just a few times. This chain connects TRBV5-4 to TRBJ2-1; no clear D. The V end lost 0 bases, the J end lost 5 bases, and 12 bases lay between the germline ends. Per the germline V gene, CDR1 is SGHNT and CDR2 is YYREEE (reference sequence). The CDR3 consists of 15 residues. This chain's CDR3 is CASSLEGKSHNEQFF. CDR3 sequence (DNA): TGTGCCAGCAGCTTGGAAGGGAAGAGTCACAATGAGCAGTTCTTC.

The gene calls are TRBV10-3 and TRBJ2-1; 8 nucleotides line up with TRBD2. The CDR3 has 15 residues. With 6 bases clipped from V and 3 bases from J, the junction kept 7 bases outside the gene matches. Looked up from germline, CDR1 is ENHRY and CDR2 is SYGVKD. The CDR3 coding sequence is TGTGCCATCAGAACAACTAGCGGAGTCTACAATGAGCAGTTCTTC. It yields the protein CAIRTTSGVYNEQFF.